A single T cell receptor beta chain is shown here with its context. Its specificity is unknown. This entry comes from a study of T cell responses to AZD1222 COVID-19 vaccine. Study details: Pooled samples include second doses given at about 4 or 12 weeks.

Libraries were prepared by immunoSEQ multiplex PCR; TCRdb keeps only in-frame clonotypes and omits some of them. Here the sample spans tens of thousands of clones, less than 90% being singletons. Per the germline V gene, CDR1 is SGHNT and CDR2 is YENEEA. V was trimmed by 4 bases and J by 7 bases, leaving 11 bases between them. This CDR3 is built from 13 residues. Study outcomes and limitations: Clonal diversity was possibly underestimated, and white British individuals and females predominated among donors. Repertoire sampling was restricted to post-peak T cell response timepoints.

The material was peripheral blood, obtained on day 0 of AZD1222 vaccination. The receptor was isolated from an adult in good health. V gene TRBV11-3 combines with J gene TRBJ2-1, with D unclear. CDR3 nucleotide sequence: TGTGCCAGCAGCTCCCCCACCGGGAATGAGCAGTTCTTC. Protein product: CASSSPTGNEQFF.